The 23 T cell receptor beta chains below come from one sample, sequenced in a study of shared clonotypes between healthy human individuals. Clones were read by immunoSEQ multiplex PCR, and TCRdb kept only the in-frame ones, dropping some. The data contain around 940,000 clones, over 75% of them singletons. Sequenced material: memory CD4+ T cells sorted from blood. Subset here: CD45RA-negative fraction. The receptor source for this set is a man between 18 and 29 years old in good health.

The DNA for the CDR3 is TGTGCCAGCAGTGCTGGGCGGGAACGGGGGACCCAGTACTTC. Translating gives CASSAGRERGTQYF. The V gene is TRBV2, the J gene TRBJ2-5, with D possibly being TRBD2 (6 bases). V was pared by 4 bases and J by 7 bases, with 16 bases between. Germline V lookup: CDR1 SNHLY, CDR2 FYNNEI. The CDR3 spans 14 residues.

Points on this clone: The same CDR3 arises from other DNA sequences in this sample as well. V gene TRBV9 combines with J gene TRBJ2-2; perhaps TRBD1 as D (5 bases). Germline lookup yields CDR1 SGDLS and CDR2 YYNGEE. The CDR3 loop spans 14 amino acids. V was pared by 0 bases and J by 3 bases, with 6 bases between. The CDR3 region is CASSVGQYTGELFF. The CDR3 coding sequence is TGTGCCAGCAGCGTAGGACAGTACACCGGGGAGCTGTTTTTT.

J is TRBJ2-1 and V is TRBV29-1; 12 bases match TRBD2. The V and J ends lost 5 bases and 7 bases, in that order; junction bases with no gene match: 3. Per germline, CDR1 SQVTM and CDR2 ANQGSEA. CDR3 length equals 13 residues. CDR3 loop: CSVIGLAGNEQFF. The CDR3 nucleotides read TGCAGCGTTATTGGACTAGCGGGGAATGAGCAGTTCTTC.

On this clone itself: This specimen includes other DNA sequences encoding the same CDR3. The chain combines TRBV5-1 with TRBJ2-5; D call uncertain. V was pared by 1 base and J by 5 bases, with 3 bases between. The CDR3 covers 11 residues. Germline V gene lookup returns CDR1 SGHRS and CDR2 YFSETQ. The CDR3 bases are TGCGCCAGCAGCTTGTTGGAGACCCAGTACTTC. This sequence encodes CASSLLETQYF.

V usage is TRBV5-1 and J usage is TRBJ2-7; 8 nucleotides align to TRBD1. The length of the CDR3 is 14 residues. Trimming removed 4 bases from V and 5 bases from J; junction bases left unmatched: 8. Germline CDR1 and CDR2: SGHRS and YFSETQ. CDR3 protein: CASSPGQARNEQYF. Here the CDR3 DNA reads TGCGCCAGCAGCCCGGGACAGGCAAGGAACGAGCAGTACTTC.

This chain links TRBV6-6 with TRBJ1-5; unclear D gene. The CDR3 loop spans 14 amino acids. Germline V CDR1 and CDR2: MNHNY, SVGAGI (reference sequence). Trimming removed 2 bases from V and 0 bases from J, with 5 bases in between. This CDR3 reads CASSYGNSNQPQHF. In DNA, the CDR3 is TGTGCCAGCAGTTACGGCAATAGCAATCAGCCCCAGCATTTT.

The J gene is TRBJ1-4, the V gene TRBV7-2, with D perhaps TRBD1 (6 bases). CDR1 SGHTA and CDR2 FQGNSA come from the germline V gene. The CDR3 loop spans 15 amino acids. The V and J ends lost 5 bases and 8 bases respectively, with 18 bases between them. CDR3 in amino acids: CASSTKLGGREKLFF. CDR3 nucleotides: TGTGCCAGCAGCACCAAGCTGGGGGGCCGAGAAAAACTGTTTTTT.

This clone came up a few times. The chain couples TRBV29-1 to TRBJ2-7; TRBD1 is a possible D gene (5 bases). Germline-derived CDR1 and CDR2 are SQVTM and ANQGSEA. Trimming left V 3 bases short and J 7 bases short, with 13 bases between. The CDR3 has 12 residues. The CDR3 sequence: CSVERTSGEQYF. CDR3 nucleotide sequence: TGCAGCGTTGAGAGGACCTCAGGGGAGCAGTACTTC.

The genes are TRBV10-3 and TRBJ1-1; D call uncertain. Trimming pared 7 bases from V and 2 bases from J, leaving 17 bases between. Germline CDR1 ENHRY, CDR2 SYGVKD. The CDR3 extends over 15 amino acids. CDR3 sequence (DNA): TGTGCCATCACCAGAGAGTGGGGAGAAAACACTGAAGCTTTCTTT. This gives the protein CAITREWGENTEAFF.

The J gene is TRBJ1-2, the V gene TRBV28; D is perhaps TRBD1 (6 bases). The ends were cut back, 4 bases at V and 0 bases at J, with 15 bases in the middle. Germline V gene data show CDR1 as MDHEN and CDR2 as SYDVKM. This CDR3 spans 16 amino acids. CDR3 coding DNA: TGTGCCAGCAGTTCCAAGATAGGGGGATCTAACTATGGCTACACCTTC. It yields the protein CASSSKIGGSNYGYTF.

The chain combines TRBV5-1 with TRBJ2-3; D possibly matches TRBD1 or TRBD2 (5 bases each). In germline, CDR1 is SGHRS, CDR2 YFSETQ. The CDR3 totals 15 residues. Between the trimmed V and J ends, which lost 4 bases and 2 bases, there was a span of 14 bases. The CDR3 nucleotides read TGCGCCAGCAGCCCCCGTCAGGGAGACACAGATACGCAGTATTTT. The encoded protein is CASSPRQGDTDTQYF.

This clone was detected ten times or more. In DNA form, the CDR3 reads TGTGCCAGCAGCCCAGACAGGGCTGGGGCCAACGTCCTGACTTTC. It specifies CASSPDRAGANVLTF. The rearrangement joins TRBV7-2 to TRBJ2-6; 7 bases fit TRBD1. V dropped 5 bases and J dropped 2; count of bases not matched to a gene: 3. The CDR3 is 15 residues long. From germline, CDR1 is SGHTA and CDR2 FQGNSA.

At least ten counts were recorded for this clone. V usage is TRBV30 and J usage is TRBJ1-1; D is undetermined. Germline lookup yields CDR1 GTSNPN and CDR2 SVGIG (reference sequence). The V end lost 3 bases, the J end lost 6 bases, and 8 bases lay between the germline ends. The CDR3 is made up of 11 amino acids. The CDR3 DNA sequence: TGTGCCTGGAGCTCAAAGGCTGAAGCTTTCTTT. It translates to CAWSSKAEAFF.

The gene calls are TRBV2 and TRBJ2-7; D not certain. Trimming removed 4 bases from V and 7 bases from J, with 14 bases in between. CDR3 length equals 13 residues. The germline V gene encodes CDR1 SNHLY and CDR2 FYNNEI. The CDR3 loop is CASSGDTVGEQYF. CDR3 sequence (DNA): TGTGCCAGCAGTGGTGACACCGTGGGGGAGCAGTACTTC.

This clone was picked up a small number of times. The same CDR3 also results from other DNA sequences found in this sample. The V gene is TRBV14, the J gene TRBJ1-2, with TRBD1 matching 10 bases. The CDR3 length is 14 residues. V lost 4 bases, J lost 4 bases, and 3 bases stayed unmatched. CDR1 and CDR2 (germline): SGHDN, FVKESK. Written as DNA, the CDR3 is TGTGCCAGCAGCCCCGGACAGGGGGGCTATGGCTACACCTTC. Protein sequence: CASSPGQGGYGYTF.

The chain couples TRBV5-6 to TRBJ1-1, with 10 bases that match TRBD1. This CDR3 comprises 16 residues. The germline CDR1 and CDR2 sequences are SGHDT and YYEEEE. The V and J ends lost 4 bases and 2 bases, in that order; junction bases with no gene match: 8. CDR3 loop: CASSEDRGLINTEAFF. The CDR3 nucleotides are TGTGCCAGCAGCGAGGACAGGGGGTTAATAAACACTGAAGCTTTCTTT. The full variable domain, with the rest looked up from reference TRBV5-6 and TRBJ1-1, is DAGVTQSPTHLIKTRGQQVTLRCSPKSGHDTVSWYQQALGQGPQFIFQYYEEEERQRGNFPDRFSGHQFPNYSSELNVNALLLGDSALYLCASSEDRGLINTEAFFGQGTRLTVV.

CDR3 nucleotide sequence: TGTGCCAGCAGCGCTTTGTACGGAGCGGATACGCAGTATTTT. Protein: CASSALYGADTQYF. V and J are TRBV5-6 and TRBJ2-3; no reliable D call. The CDR3 sequence is 14 residues long. Trimming took off 4 bases at V and 6 bases at J, with 15 bases between the two ends. In germline, CDR1 is SGHDT, CDR2 YYEEEE.

The chain employs TRBV19 and TRBJ2-5, with D possibly TRBD1 on 7 matching bases. The CDR3 length is 15 residues. V was trimmed by 7 bases and J by 1 base, leaving 16 bases between them. Germline CDR1 LNHDA, CDR2 SQIVND (reference sequence). The DNA for the CDR3 is TGTGCCAGTAAAGGGGGCGAAGCGGGCCAAGAGACCCAGTACTTC. Translation gives CASKGGEAGQETQYF.

The chain is built from TRBV5-5 and TRBJ1-3; D unresolved. Germline assignment: CDR1 SGHKS and CDR2 YYEKEE (reference sequence). V lost 2 bases and J lost 4, with 10 bases in between. This CDR3 comprises 14 residues. The CDR3 nucleotides are TGTGCCAGCAGCTTTGGCTTCGGCGGAAACACCATATATTTT. Its translation: CASSFGFGGNTIYF. Filled out from reference TRBV5-5 and TRBJ1-3, the complete variable domain reads DAGVTQSPTHLIKTRGQQVTLRCSPISGHKSVSWYQQVLGQGPQFIFQYYEKEERGRGNFPDRFSARQFPNYSSELNVNALLLGDSALYLCASSFGFGGNTIYFGEGSWLTVV.

The chain recombines TRBV6-1 with TRBJ1-1; TRBD1 matches 8 bases. This CDR3 spans 16 amino acids. In germline, CDR1 is MNHNS, CDR2 SASEGT. V was pared by 4 bases and J by 7 bases, with 14 bases of the junction left unmatched. CDR3 DNA: TGTGCCAGCAGTGGCGGACAGGGACGGTATTGGGGTGAAGCTTTCTTT. As protein: CASSGGQGRYWGEAFF.

V usage is TRBV7-9 and J usage is TRBJ1-2; tentatively, D is TRBD1 (6 bases). Trimming left V 0 bases short and J 4 bases short, with 12 bases between. The V gene's germline CDR1 is SEHNR and CDR2 FQNEAQ (reference sequence). The CDR3 is 15 amino acids. The CDR3: CASSLAMGDTYGYTF. The CDR3, as DNA: TGTGCCAGCAGCTTAGCGATGGGGGACACCTATGGCTACACCTTC.

This chain uses TRBV27 with TRBJ2-1; TRBD2 matches at 8 bases. Per the germline V gene, CDR1 is MNHEY and CDR2 is SMNVEV (reference sequence). V gave up 3 bases and J gave up 0 bases; unmatched junction bases: 7. The CDR3 totals 17 residues. CDR3 nucleotides: TGTGCCAGCAGTTTTGGCGGGAGGCCCGCCTCCTACAATGAGCAGTTCTTC. It is translated as CASSFGGRPASYNEQFF.

V usage is TRBV30 and J usage is TRBJ2-7, with 8 bases that match TRBD1. There are 14 residues in the CDR3. Germline values: CDR1 GTSNPN, CDR2 SVGIG (reference sequence). The V segment lost 2 bases and the J segment 2 bases; nucleotides outside the gene matches: 5. CDR3 DNA: TGTGCCTGGAGTCTCGGGACAGGACCCTACGAGCAGTACTTC. Translated, it gives CAWSLGTGPYEQYF.